The rows below give T cell receptor beta chains drawn from one sample of a study of low-dose radiotherapy and immunotherapy resistance in tumors. In TCRdb, the reads were re-called with MiXCR into one record per CDR3 protein. This table holds around 99,000 distinct CDR3 sequences, around 9.2% found once. The sequences come from PBMCs, collected before treatment. The receptor set was obtained from a male donor with prostate cancer. Both conserved end residues are part of each CDR3. A D gene is named only where the DNA matches it firmly. The size of a clone is reported for some rows only, either as once, few or many, or as a class for expanded clones.

V gene	D gene	clone size	J gene	CDR3 DNA	CDR3 protein
TRBV7-2	.	many	TRBJ1-2	TGTGCCAGCAGCTCCCTGGGGGGCGGCGGCGGGAGCTATGGCTACACCTTC	CASSSLGGGGGSYGYTF
TRBV7-9	TRBD2	.	TRBJ2-3	TGTGCCAGCAGCCCCGTAAGGGGAGGGAGTCCAGATACGCAGTATTTT	CASSPVRGGSPDTQYF
TRBV20-1	TRBD2	many	TRBJ2-2	TGCAGTGCTAGAGAGGCTAGCGGGAACACCGGGGAGCTGTTTTTT	CSAREASGNTGELFF
TRBV10-3	.	many	TRBJ2-1	TGTGCCAACGCTGAGACAGACGTCAATGAGCAGTTCTTC	CANAETDVNEQFF
TRBV3-1	.	many	TRBJ2-1	TGTGCCAGCAGTCAGGACTACAATGAGCAGTTCTTC	CASSQDYNEQFF
TRBV10-3	TRBD2	many	TRBJ2-2	TGTGCCATCAGTGATCTAGCGGGAGGAGGGACCGGGGAGCTGTTTTTT	CAISDLAGGGTGELFF
TRBV29-1	.	many	TRBJ2-7	TGCAGCGTTGTTGACTACGAGCAGTACTTC	CSVVDYEQYF
TRBV20-1	TRBD2	.	TRBJ2-3	TGCAGTGCCATTAGGGGACTAGCGTCGGATACGCAGTATTTT	CSAIRGLASDTQYF
TRBV5-1	.	many	TRBJ2-4	TGCGCCAGCAGCTTGGAGACAGAGTTAGCCAAAAACATTCAGTACTTC	CASSLETELAKNIQYF
TRBV6-2/TRBV6-3	.	many	TRBJ1-5	TGTGCCAGCAGTTACACTCTCCTTGGTCAGCGTAATCAGCCCCAGCATTTT	CASSYTLLGQRNQPQHF
TRBV28	.	few	TRBJ1-5	TGTGCCAGTTGCGGCGGTCTTAAGCCCCAGCATTTT	CASCGGLKPQHF
TRBV4-1	TRBD2	.	TRBJ2-2	TGCGCCAGCAGCCAAGATCCGACTAGCGGGAGTACCGGCGGGGAGCTGTTTTTT	CASSQDPTSGSTGGELFF
TRBV19	.	many	TRBJ1-5	TGTGCCAGTAGTATCAGGGATCAGCCCCAGCATTTT	CASSIRDQPQHF
TRBV18	.	.	TRBJ2-3	TGTGCCAGCTCACCGCAAGCGGGCGGTACAGATACGCAGTATTTT	CASSPQAGGTDTQYF
TRBV29-1	TRBD2	many	TRBJ2-1	TGCAGCGTCGAAGGACTAGCGGGAGGGCCTCGGGGCTACAATGAGCAGTTCTTC	CSVEGLAGGPRGYNEQFF
TRBV29-1	.	many	TRBJ2-7	TGCAGCGTTGGAGGGGATTTCTACGAGCAGTACTTC	CSVGGDFYEQYF
TRBV12-5	.	.	TRBJ1-2	TGTGCTAGTGCGTCGCAGGTCGGATATGGCTACACCTTC	CASASQVGYGYTF
TRBV7-9	.	many	TRBJ1-1	TGTGCCAGCAGCTTAAATGCTAACACTGAAGCTTTCTTT	CASSLNANTEAFF
TRBV19	TRBD1	.	TRBJ2-7	TGTGCCAGTAGGCGGACAGGGGGCGACTACAATGAGCAGTACTTC	CASRRTGGDYNEQYF
TRBV5-1	.	.	TRBJ1-1	TGCGCCAGCAGCTTGGCGGTGAACACTGAAGCTTTCTTT	CASSLAVNTEAFF
TRBV30	.	many	TRBJ1-3	TGTGCCTACGAAAGGGGGAACACCATATATTTT	CAYERGNTIYF
TRBV6-2/TRBV6-3	.	many	TRBJ1-1	TGTGCCAGCATGGATACTGAAGCTTTCTTT	CASMDTEAFF
TRBV18	.	many	TRBJ2-7	TGTGCCAGCTCACCACCTCAGGGTGAGCAGTACTTC	CASSPPQGEQYF
TRBV5-1	.	.	TRBJ2-4	TGCGCCAGCAGCTTGGAACCTAGCATAGCCAAAAACTTTCAGTACTTC	CASSLEPSIAKNFQYF
TRBV20-1	TRBD1	many	TRBJ2-5	TGCAGTGCTGCGAACCCGGCGGGACAGGGATTAGAGACCCAGTACTTC	CSAANPAGQGLETQYF
TRBV15	TRBD2	many	TRBJ2-1	TGTGCCACCAGCAGAGATCGAGCGGGAGCGGGTGAGCAGTTCTTC	CATSRDRAGAGEQFF
TRBV20-1	.	many	TRBJ2-7	TGCAGTGCTAGAGGCCCCCCACTCAGCTCCTACGAGCAGTACTTC	CSARGPPLSSYEQYF
TRBV7-2	TRBD1	many	TRBJ1-1	TGTGCCAGCAGCTTTGGACAGGACCGGAACACTGAAGCTTTCTTT	CASSFGQDRNTEAFF
TRBV19	TRBD1	many	TRBJ2-5	TGTGCCAGTAGTATCTCGACAGGGGGCTATGAGACCCAGTACTTC	CASSISTGGYETQYF